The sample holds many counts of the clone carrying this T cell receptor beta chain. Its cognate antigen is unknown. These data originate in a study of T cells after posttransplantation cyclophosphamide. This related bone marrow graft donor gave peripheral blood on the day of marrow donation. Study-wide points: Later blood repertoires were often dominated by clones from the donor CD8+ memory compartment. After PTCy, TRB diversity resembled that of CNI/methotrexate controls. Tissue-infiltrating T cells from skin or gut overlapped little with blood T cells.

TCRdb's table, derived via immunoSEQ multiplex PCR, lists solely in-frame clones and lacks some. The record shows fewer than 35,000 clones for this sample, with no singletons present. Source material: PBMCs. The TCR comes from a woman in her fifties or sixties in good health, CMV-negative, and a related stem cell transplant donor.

The CDR3 sequence is CASSLAREPYNEQFF. The CDR3 nucleotides read TGTGCCAGCAGCTTGGCCAGGGAACCTTACAATGAGCAGTTCTTC. The V call is TRBV5-4, the J call TRBJ2-1; D may be TRBD1 (5 bases). Germline CDR1 SGHNT, CDR2 YYREEE (reference sequence). V was pared by 0 bases and J by 4 bases, with 11 bases between. This CDR3 is 15 amino acids long.